These T cell receptor beta chains were read from a single sample in a study of monozygotic twins with cystic fibrosis. Repertoires were generated with immunoSEQ multiplex PCR, while TCRdb's copy carries only in-frame clones and drops some. Counted here are some 33,000 clones, about nine tenths occurring once; the ten biggest clones make up around 0.19%. The sequenced sample consisted of blood. These receptors were obtained from a boy aged 2 to 10 with cystic fibrosis. The CDR3 runs from the conserved cysteine through the conserved F or W. Each record gives: V gene, J gene, D gene, clone size, CDR3 length, CDR3 DNA, CDR3 protein. A D gene is named only where the DNA matches it firmly. The listing skips clone size in some rows; elsewhere it reads once, few, many or a size class.

v_gene: TRBV5-1
j_gene: TRBJ1-2
d_gene: .
abundance: .
len: 13
CDR3nt: TGCGCCAGCAGCCCGGGGACGGTCTATGGCTACACCTTC
CDR3aa: CASSPGTVYGYTF

v_gene: TRBV5-6
j_gene: TRBJ1-3
d_gene: .
abundance: .
len: 15
CDR3nt: TGTGCCAGCAGCTTGGGAGGCAGCTCTGGAAACACCATATATTTT
CDR3aa: CASSLGGSSGNTIYF

v_gene: TRBV10-1
j_gene: TRBJ1-3
d_gene: .
abundance: .
len: 14
CDR3nt: TGCGCCAGCAGTCAGGGCAGCTCTGGAAACACCATATATTTT
CDR3aa: CASSQGSSGNTIYF

v_gene: TRBV6-6
j_gene: TRBJ1-2
d_gene: .
abundance: once
len: 13
CDR3nt: TGTGCCAGCAAAGACACAACTAACTATGGCTACACCTTC
CDR3aa: CASKDTTNYGYTF

v_gene: TRBV11-3
j_gene: TRBJ2-3
d_gene: TRBD2
abundance: .
len: 16
CDR3nt: TGTGCCAGCAGCTTGACTAGCGGGGGGGCCACAGATACGCAGTATTTT
CDR3aa: CASSLTSGGATDTQYF

v_gene: TRBV14
j_gene: TRBJ2-7
d_gene: .
abundance: .
len: 16
CDR3nt: TGTGCCAGCAGCCAAGTTCAATTAAGGGGTGGGTACGAGCAGTACTTC
CDR3aa: CASSQVQLRGGYEQYF

v_gene: TRBV19
j_gene: TRBJ1-4
d_gene: TRBD1
abundance: .
len: 14
CDR3nt: TGTGCCAGCGGGACAGATCCAACTAATGAAAAACTGTTTTTT
CDR3aa: CASGTDPTNEKLFF

v_gene: TRBV4-1
j_gene: TRBJ2-3
d_gene: TRBD1
abundance: .
len: 15
CDR3nt: TGCGCCAGCAGCCACCCGACAGGGGCCGCAGATACGCAGTATTTT
CDR3aa: CASSHPTGAADTQYF

v_gene: TRBV2
j_gene: TRBJ1-1
d_gene: .
abundance: .
len: 14
CDR3nt: TGTGCCAGCATAAGGGGCAGGGGGAACACTGAAGCTTTCTTT
CDR3aa: CASIRGRGNTEAFF

v_gene: TRBV27
j_gene: TRBJ2-5
d_gene: .
abundance: .
len: 13
CDR3nt: TGTGCCAGCAGCGCCAACTACCAAGAGACCCAGTACTTC
CDR3aa: CASSANYQETQYF

v_gene: TRBV9
j_gene: TRBJ2-2
d_gene: .
abundance: .
len: 15
CDR3nt: TGTGCCAGCAGCGTAGCGCAGGGGCTTACCGGGGAGCTGTTTTTT
CDR3aa: CASSVAQGLTGELFF

v_gene: TRBV19
j_gene: TRBJ1-2
d_gene: .
abundance: .
len: 15
CDR3nt: TGTGCCAGTAGTATAGATATCGACAGTCTCTATGGCTACACCTTC
CDR3aa: CASSIDIDSLYGYTF

v_gene: TRBV28
j_gene: TRBJ1-2
d_gene: .
abundance: .
len: 13
CDR3nt: TGTGCCAGCAGCCCGGGGGGGCTCTATGGCTACACCTTC
CDR3aa: CASSPGGLYGYTF

v_gene: TRBV7-9
j_gene: TRBJ1-1
d_gene: .
abundance: .
len: 15
CDR3nt: TGTGCCAGCAGCCCCCGGGACACCGATCCCAGCTCGGCTTTCTTT
CDR3aa: CASSPRDTDPSSAFF

v_gene: TRBV7-2
j_gene: TRBJ1-2
d_gene: .
abundance: .
len: 14
CDR3nt: TGTGCCAGCAGCTTAGCGGACGGCGTCTATGGCTACACCTTC
CDR3aa: CASSLADGVYGYTF

v_gene: TRBV2
j_gene: TRBJ1-1
d_gene: .
abundance: few
len: 10
CDR3nt: TGTGCCAGCAAAGGGGCTGAAGCTTTCTTT
CDR3aa: CASKGAEAFF

v_gene: TRBV5-8
j_gene: TRBJ1-6
d_gene: .
abundance: .
len: 14
CDR3nt: TGTGCCAGCAGCTTGGTCAGCCCTCGGACCCCCCTCCACTTT
CDR3aa: CASSLVSPRTPLHF

v_gene: TRBV19
j_gene: TRBJ1-6
d_gene: .
abundance: .
len: 16
CDR3nt: TGTGCCAGTAGTCAGATGGGGTCAGTACGTGGATCACCCCTCCACTTT
CDR3aa: CASSQMGSVRGSPLHF